The entry that follows covers one TCR beta chain sequence. Authors' processing steps: Amplified reference gene primers provided the basis for estimating nucleated cell counts. The protocol was immunoSEQ multiplex PCR, while the TCRdb copy is restricted to in-frame clones and leaves out a portion. The DNA gave D and trimming, while V, J and clone size come from that table. In the table there are over 90,000 clones, about 83% of which are singletons. The data originate from a study of blood T cell repertoires in COVID-19. Across the whole study: Researchers got acute and convalescent COVID-19 samples from the United States, Italy and Spain. In each case, the material was cDNA or gDNA derived from T cells, B-cell-depleted T cells, or PBMCs.

Germline CDR1 and CDR2: LGHNA and YNFKEQ. V lost 1 base and J lost 3; bases outside the gene matches: 2. The CDR3 runs to 16 residues. The chain carries TRBV4-2 and TRBJ2-5; TRBD2 agrees at 13 bases. The material sequenced was peripheral blood. This receptor was obtained from a man in his forties with active or convalescent COVID-19. The CDR3 sequence is CASSQGLAGGKETQYF. The CDR3 DNA reads as TGTGCCAGCAGCCAAGGACTAGCGGGGGGTAAAGAGACCCAGTACTTC.